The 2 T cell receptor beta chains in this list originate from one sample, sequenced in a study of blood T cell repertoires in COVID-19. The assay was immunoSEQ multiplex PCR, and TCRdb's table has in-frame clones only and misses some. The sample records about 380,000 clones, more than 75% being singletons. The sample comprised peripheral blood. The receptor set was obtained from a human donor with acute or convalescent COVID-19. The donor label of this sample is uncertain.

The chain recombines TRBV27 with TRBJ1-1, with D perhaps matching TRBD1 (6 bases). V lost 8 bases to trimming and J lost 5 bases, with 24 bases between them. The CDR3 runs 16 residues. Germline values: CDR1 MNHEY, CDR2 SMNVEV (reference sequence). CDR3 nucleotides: TGTGCCAGCTGGAAGGCGGGCGGGGGGCGAGAAACTGAAGCTTTCTTT. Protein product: CASWKAGGGRETEAFF.

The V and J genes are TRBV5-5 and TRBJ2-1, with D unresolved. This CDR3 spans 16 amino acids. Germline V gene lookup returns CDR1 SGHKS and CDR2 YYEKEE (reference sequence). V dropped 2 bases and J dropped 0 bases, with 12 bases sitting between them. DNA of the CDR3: TGTGCCAGCAGCTTTATTCCCGAGAGCTCCTACAATGAGCAGTTCTTC. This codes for CASSFIPESSYNEQFF.